Detailed here is one T cell receptor (beta chain). Its antigen specificity is not known. Base qualities are not recorded, but no much larger clone differs from it by a single base. The data were obtained in a study of T cell responses to AZD1222 COVID-19 vaccine (dated by TCRdb to about 2021). For context, the study as a whole: A total of 233 trial participants underwent TCR sequencing, of whom nearly 210 received two doses of AZD1222 and some 26 received two doses of the MenACWY control vaccine. Trial participants were enrolled into age subgroups of 18-55, 56-69 and 70-plus years, which contained about 150, 28 and 57 TCR-sequenced participants, respectively.

V gives up 2 bases and J gives up 4 bases, and the segment between their germline ends measures 9 bases. From its cysteine to its phenylalanine, the CDR3 spans 14 amino acids. Of all the DNA, just the CDR3 is kept, 42 bases in frame from base 1. Reading the germline V gene gives CDR1 SGHTA and CDR2 FQGTGA. Broader findings and caveats from the paper: Conclusions about previously exposed vaccinees are limited because only a handful of AZD1222 recipients were SARS-CoV-2 seropositive at baseline. The whole spike protein was spanned by vaccine-associated CD4 TCRs, and dominant responses were seen in regions 160-218 and 743-854. Most participants were white British and females outnumbered males, and the authors suggested that clonal diversity may have been underestimated. Reportedly, close to half of the unique spike-specific TCRs recognized epitopes lying outside the regions that are mutated in the B.1.351 and B.1.1.7 variants. The 56-69-year group was small, and its depth increase did not reach significance, likely because of low power. Because no day 14 peak-response samples were available, repertoires were characterized only after the peak T cell response. Spike-specific TCR breadth and depth rose significantly after two AZD1222 doses compared with day 0 and with MenACWY recipients.

The CDR3 regions of human TCRbeta chains were analyzed by immunosequencing. As for how the authors treated the data: Repertoire TCRs were checked for matches against a reference library of SARS-CoV-2-specific TCRs that had been generated using the MIRA antigen-specificity platform. Breadth meant the fraction of unique TCRs that were SARS-CoV-2-associated, whereas depth meant the fraction of total T cells that were SARS-CoV-2-associated. Using the MIRA data, every spike-specific TCR was mapped to the spike region that the TCR reacted to and assigned to either a CD4 or a CD8 class. Log10-transformed breadth and depth values were compared by one-way ANOVA with Sidak's multiple comparisons tests. TCRdb holds this immuneACCESS table with in-frame rearrangements only. Some clones are missing; in checked studies, unresolved V genes explain under half, and the rest has no known cause. V and J calls and clone size are as listed in that table; D and trimming were resolved from the DNA. Here the sample has 110,000 to 150,000 clones; approximately 90% occur a single time. The ten top clones hold 2.5% to 4% of the sample.

The sample's time point, from its label and the paper: about 28 days (+/-7) after the second vaccine dose. AZD1222 recipients with second doses at about 4 weeks or about 12 weeks were pooled, because spike-specific TCR depth and breadth did not differ between schedules. The vaccinee samples were drawn from two UK trials, COV001 and COV002, one of which was a single-blind randomized controlled phase 2/3 trial testing AZD1222 (ChAdOx1 nCoV-19) in healthy adults. Trial participant PBMC samples were collected at day 0 and day 28 after the second dose for TCRbeta chain sequencing. The chain was built from TRBV7-3 and TRBJ2-1, with the D segment identity uncertain. Sequenced material: peripheral blood, taken 28 days after the second AZD1222 dose. The source is an adult who received the AZD1222 COVID-19 vaccine. The nucleotide sequence is TGTGCCAGCAGCTTAGAAAGGGCTTACAATGAGCAGTTCTTC. This is translated as CASSLERAYNEQFF.